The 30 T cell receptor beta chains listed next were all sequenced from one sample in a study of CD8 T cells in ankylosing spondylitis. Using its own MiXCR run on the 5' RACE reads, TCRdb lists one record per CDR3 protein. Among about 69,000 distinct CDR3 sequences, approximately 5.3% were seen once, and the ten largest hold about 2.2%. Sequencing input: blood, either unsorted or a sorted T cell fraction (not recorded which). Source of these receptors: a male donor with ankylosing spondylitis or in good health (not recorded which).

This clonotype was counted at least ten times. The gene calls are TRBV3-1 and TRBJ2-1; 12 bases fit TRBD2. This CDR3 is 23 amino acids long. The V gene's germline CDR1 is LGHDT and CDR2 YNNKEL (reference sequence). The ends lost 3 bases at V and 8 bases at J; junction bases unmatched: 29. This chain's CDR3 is CASSHHFPLQTASGGAGADEQFF. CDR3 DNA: TGTGCCAGCAGCCACCATTTCCCCCTTCAGACGGCTAGCGGGGGGGCCGGAGCCGATGAGCAGTTCTTC.

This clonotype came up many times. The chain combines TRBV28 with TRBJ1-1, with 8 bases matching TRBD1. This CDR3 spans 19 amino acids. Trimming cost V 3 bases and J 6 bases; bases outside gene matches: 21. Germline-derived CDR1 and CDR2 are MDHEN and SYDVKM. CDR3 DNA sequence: TGTGCCAGCAGTTTCTATGCGAGCGGACAGGGCAACAAGGATTCTGAAGCTTTCTTT. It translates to CASSFYASGQGNKDSEAFF.

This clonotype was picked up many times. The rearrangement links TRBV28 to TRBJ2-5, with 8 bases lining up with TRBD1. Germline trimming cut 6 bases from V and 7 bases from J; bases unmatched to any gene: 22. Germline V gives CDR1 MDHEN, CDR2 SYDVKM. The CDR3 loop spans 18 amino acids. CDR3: CASRVGGTGTGVSATQYF. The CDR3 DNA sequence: TGTGCCAGCAGAGTTGGGGGGACCGGGACAGGCGTAAGTGCGACCCAGTACTTC.

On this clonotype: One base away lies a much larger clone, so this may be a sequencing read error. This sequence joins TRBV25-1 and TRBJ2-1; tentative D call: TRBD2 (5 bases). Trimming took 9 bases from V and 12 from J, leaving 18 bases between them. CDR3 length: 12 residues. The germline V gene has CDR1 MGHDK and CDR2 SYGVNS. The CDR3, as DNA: TGTGCCAGTCAGGCGGGTCTGGATGGGCAGTTCTTC. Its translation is CASQAGLDGQFF.

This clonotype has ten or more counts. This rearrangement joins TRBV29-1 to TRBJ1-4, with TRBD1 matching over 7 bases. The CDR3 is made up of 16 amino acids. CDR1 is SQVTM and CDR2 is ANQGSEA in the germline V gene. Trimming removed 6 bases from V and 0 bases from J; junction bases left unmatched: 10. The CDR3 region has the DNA TGCAGCGTGGGGTGGGACAGTCTAACAACTAATGAAAAACTGTTTTTT. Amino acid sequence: CSVGWDSLTTNEKLFF.

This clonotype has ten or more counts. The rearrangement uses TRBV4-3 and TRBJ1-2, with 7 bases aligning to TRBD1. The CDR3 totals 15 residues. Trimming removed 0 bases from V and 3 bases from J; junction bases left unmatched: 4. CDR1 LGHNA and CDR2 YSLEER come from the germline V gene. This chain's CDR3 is CASSQDMGQYYGYTF. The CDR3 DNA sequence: TGCGCCAGCAGCCAAGACATGGGACAGTACTATGGCTACACCTTC.

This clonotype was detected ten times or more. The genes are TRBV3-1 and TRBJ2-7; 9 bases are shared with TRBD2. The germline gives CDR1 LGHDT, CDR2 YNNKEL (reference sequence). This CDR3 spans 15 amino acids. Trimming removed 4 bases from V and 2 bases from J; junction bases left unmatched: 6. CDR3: CASSRAGGSAYEQYF. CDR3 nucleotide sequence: TGTGCCAGCAGCCGGGCGGGGGGGAGCGCCTACGAGCAGTACTTC.

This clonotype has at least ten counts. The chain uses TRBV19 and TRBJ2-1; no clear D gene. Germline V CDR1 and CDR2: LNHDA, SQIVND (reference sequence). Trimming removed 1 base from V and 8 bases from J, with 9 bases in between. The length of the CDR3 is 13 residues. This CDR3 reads CASSIGAGYEQFF. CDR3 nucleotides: TGTGCCAGTAGTATAGGGGCCGGGTATGAGCAGTTCTTC.

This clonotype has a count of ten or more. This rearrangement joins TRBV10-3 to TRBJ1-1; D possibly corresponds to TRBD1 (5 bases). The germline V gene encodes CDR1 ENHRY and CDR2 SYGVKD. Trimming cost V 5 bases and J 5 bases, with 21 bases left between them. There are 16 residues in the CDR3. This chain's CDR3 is CAISFTGEGILTEAFF. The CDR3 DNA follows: TGTGCCATCAGTTTCACAGGAGAAGGGATTCTGACTGAAGCTTTCTTT.

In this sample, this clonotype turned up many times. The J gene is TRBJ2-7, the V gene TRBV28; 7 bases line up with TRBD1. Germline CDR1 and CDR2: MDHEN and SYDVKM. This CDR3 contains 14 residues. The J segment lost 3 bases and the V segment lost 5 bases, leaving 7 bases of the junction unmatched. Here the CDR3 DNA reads TGTGCCAGCAGTAAGTTTCCAGGGGGCTACGAGCAGTACTTC. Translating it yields CASSKFPGGYEQYF.

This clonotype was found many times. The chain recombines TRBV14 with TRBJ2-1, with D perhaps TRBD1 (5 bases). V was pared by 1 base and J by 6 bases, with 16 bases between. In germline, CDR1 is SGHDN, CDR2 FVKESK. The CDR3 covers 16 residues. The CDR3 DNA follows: TGTGCCAGCAGCCAAGTTAAAGGGGTCCTGGCCAATGAGCAGTTCTTC. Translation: CASSQVKGVLANEQFF.

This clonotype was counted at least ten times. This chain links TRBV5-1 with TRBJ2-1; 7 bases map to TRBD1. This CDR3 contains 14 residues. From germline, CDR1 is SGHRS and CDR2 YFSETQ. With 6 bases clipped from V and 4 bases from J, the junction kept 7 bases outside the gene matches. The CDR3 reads CASTLGGGYNEQFF. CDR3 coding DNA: TGCGCCAGCACCCTAGGGGGCGGATACAATGAGCAGTTCTTC.

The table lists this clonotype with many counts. Here the CDR3 DNA reads TGCGCCAGCAGCTTGACGGCGGTTGATACGCAGTATTTT. This encodes CASSLTAVDTQYF. The chain has TRBV5-1 and TRBJ2-3; D is unresolved. CDR3 length equals 13 residues. Trimming removed 1 base at V and 6 bases at J, with 9 bases between. CDR1 and CDR2 (germline): SGHRS, YFSETQ.

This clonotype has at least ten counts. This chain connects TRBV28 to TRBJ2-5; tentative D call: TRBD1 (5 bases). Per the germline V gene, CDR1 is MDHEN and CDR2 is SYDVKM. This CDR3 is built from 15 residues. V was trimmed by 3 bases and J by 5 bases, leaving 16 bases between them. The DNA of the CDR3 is TGTGCCAGCAGTTTCGGAACAGGCCTCGGGGAGACCCAGTACTTC. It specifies CASSFGTGLGETQYF.

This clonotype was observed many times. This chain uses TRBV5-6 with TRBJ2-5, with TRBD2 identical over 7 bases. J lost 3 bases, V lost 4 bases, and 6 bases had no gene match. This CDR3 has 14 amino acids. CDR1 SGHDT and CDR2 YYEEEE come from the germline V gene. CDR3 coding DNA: TGTGCCAGCAGCCCCTGGGGAGGGGAAGAGACCCAGTACTTC. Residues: CASSPWGGEETQYF.

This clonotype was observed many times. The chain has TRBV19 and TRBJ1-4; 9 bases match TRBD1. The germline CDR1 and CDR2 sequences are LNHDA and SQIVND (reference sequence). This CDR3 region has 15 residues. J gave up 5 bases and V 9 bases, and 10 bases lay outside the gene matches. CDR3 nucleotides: TGTGCCAGCCGAATGCCCGGGACAGGGAATGAAAAACTGTTTTTT. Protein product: CASRMPGTGNEKLFF.

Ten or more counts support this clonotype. This CDR3 is CSAWAQGGVGQPQHF. The CDR3 region has the DNA TGCAGTGCTTGGGCCCAGGGGGGCGTTGGTCAGCCCCAGCATTTT. V and J are TRBV20-1 and TRBJ1-5, with TRBD1 identical over 7 bases. CDR3 length equals 15 residues. Per the germline V gene, CDR1 is DFQATT and CDR2 is SNEGSKA (reference sequence). V trimming: 5 bases; J trimming: 6 bases; junction bases outside the gene matches: 13.

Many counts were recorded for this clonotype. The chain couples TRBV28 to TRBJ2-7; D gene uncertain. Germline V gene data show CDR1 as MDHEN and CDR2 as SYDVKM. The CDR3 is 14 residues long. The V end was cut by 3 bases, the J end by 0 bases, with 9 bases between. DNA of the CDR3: TGTGCCAGCAGTTTTTCACCCATCTCCTACGAGCAGTACTTC. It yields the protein CASSFSPISYEQYF.

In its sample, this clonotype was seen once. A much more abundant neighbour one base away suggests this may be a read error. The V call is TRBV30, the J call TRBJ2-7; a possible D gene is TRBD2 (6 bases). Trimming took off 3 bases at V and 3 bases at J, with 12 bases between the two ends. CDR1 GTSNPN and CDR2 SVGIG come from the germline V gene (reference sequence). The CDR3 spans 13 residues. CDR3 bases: TGTGCCTGGAGAGTCGGCGGGAACTACGAGCAGTACTTC. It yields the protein CAWRVGGNYEQYF.

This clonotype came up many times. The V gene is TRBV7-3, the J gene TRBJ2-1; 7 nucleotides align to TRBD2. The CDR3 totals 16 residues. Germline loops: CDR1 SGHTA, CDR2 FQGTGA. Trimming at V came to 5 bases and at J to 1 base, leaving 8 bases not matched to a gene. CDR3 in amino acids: CASSPSGGPSYNEQFF. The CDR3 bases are TGTGCCAGCAGCCCCTCGGGGGGTCCTTCCTACAATGAGCAGTTCTTC.

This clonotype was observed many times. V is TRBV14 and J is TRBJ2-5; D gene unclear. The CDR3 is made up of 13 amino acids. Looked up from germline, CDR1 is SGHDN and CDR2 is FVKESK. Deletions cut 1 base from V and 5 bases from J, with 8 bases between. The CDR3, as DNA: TGTGCCAGCAGCCAAGTGCTCGGGGAGACCCAGTACTTC. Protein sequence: CASSQVLGETQYF.

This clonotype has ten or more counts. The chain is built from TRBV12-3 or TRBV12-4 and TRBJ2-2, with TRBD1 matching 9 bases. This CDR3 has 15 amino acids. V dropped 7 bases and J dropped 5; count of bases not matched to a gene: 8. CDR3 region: CASIMGQGRTGELFF. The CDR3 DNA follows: TGTGCCAGCATCATGGGACAGGGAAGAACCGGGGAGCTGTTTTTT.

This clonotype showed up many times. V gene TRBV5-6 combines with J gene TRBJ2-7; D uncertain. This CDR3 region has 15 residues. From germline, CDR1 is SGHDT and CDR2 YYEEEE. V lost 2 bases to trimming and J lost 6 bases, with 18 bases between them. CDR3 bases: TGTGCCAGCAGCTTAGTTGTGTCCGGGTTGGGCGAGCAGTACTTC. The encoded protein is CASSLVVSGLGEQYF. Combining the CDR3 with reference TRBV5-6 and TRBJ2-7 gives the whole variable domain DAGVTQSPTHLIKTRGQQVTLRCSPKSGHDTVSWYQQALGQGPQFIFQYYEEEERQRGNFPDRFSGHQFPNYSSELNVNALLLGDSALYLCASSLVVSGLGEQYFGPGTRLTVT.

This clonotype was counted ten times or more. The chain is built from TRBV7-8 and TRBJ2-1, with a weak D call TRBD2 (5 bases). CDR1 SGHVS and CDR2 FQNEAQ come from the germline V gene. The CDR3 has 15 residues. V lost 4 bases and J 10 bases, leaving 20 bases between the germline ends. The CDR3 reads CASSSVVSSPGEQFF. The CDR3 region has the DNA TGTGCCAGCAGCTCAGTAGTCTCGAGCCCGGGGGAGCAGTTCTTC.

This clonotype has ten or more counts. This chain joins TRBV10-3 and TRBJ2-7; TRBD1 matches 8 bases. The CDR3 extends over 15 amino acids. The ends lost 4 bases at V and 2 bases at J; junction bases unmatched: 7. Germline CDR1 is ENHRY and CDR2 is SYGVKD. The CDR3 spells CAISGEQGVPYEQYF. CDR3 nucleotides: TGTGCCATCAGTGGGGAACAGGGGGTTCCCTACGAGCAGTACTTC.

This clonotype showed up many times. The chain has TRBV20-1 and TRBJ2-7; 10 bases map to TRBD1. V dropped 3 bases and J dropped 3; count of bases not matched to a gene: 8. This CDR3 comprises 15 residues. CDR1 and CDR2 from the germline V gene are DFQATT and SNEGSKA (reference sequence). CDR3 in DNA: TGCAGTGCTAGCCAGGTTGGGACAGGGGACTACGAGCAGTACTTC. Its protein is CSASQVGTGDYEQYF.

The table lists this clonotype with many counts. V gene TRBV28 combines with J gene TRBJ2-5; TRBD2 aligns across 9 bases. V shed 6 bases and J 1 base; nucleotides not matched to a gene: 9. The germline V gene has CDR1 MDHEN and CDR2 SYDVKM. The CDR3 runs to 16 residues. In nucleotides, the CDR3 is TGTGCCAGCAGCCTAGCGGGGATCGGGTTCCAAGAGACCCAGTACTTC. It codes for CASSLAGIGFQETQYF.

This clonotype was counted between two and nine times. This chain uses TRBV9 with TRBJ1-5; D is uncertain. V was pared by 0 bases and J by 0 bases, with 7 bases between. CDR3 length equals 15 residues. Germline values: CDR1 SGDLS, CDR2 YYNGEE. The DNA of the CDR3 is TGTGCCAGCAGCGTAGAAGGCCATAGCAATCAGCCCCAGCATTTT. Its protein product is CASSVEGHSNQPQHF.

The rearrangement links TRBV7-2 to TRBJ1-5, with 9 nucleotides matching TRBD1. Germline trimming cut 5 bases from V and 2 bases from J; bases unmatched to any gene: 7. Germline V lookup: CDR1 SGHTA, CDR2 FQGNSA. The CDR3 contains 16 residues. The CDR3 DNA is TGTGCCAGCAGCCATGGGACAGGGTACGGCAATCAGCCCCAGCATTTT. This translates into CASSHGTGYGNQPQHF.

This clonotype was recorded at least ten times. The CDR3 spells CASEGTALGEQYF. The CDR3 coding sequence is TGTGCCAGTGAAGGGACAGCACTCGGCGAGCAGTACTTC. The chain has TRBV2 and TRBJ2-7; 7 positions match TRBD1. Trimming removed 9 bases from V and 6 bases from J; junction bases left unmatched: 11. Germline loops: CDR1 SNHLY, CDR2 FYNNEI. This CDR3 spans 13 amino acids.